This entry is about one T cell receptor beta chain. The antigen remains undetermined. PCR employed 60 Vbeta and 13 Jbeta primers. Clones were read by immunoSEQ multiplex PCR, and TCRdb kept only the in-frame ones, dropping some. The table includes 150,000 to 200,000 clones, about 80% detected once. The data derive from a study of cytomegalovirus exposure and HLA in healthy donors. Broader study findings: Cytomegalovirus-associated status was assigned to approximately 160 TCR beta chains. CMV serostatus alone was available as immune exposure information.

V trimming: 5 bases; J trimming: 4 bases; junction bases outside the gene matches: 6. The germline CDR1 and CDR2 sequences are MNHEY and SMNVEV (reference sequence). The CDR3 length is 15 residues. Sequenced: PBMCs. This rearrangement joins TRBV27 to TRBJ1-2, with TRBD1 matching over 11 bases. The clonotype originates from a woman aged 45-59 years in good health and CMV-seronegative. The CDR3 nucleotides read TGTGCCAGCAGTGACCGGGACAGGGGGGTCTATGGCTACACCTTC. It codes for CASSDRDRGVYGYTF.